This paragraph reports one T cell receptor beta chain. The target antigen is unknown. The sample belongs to a study of shared clonotypes between healthy human individuals. Study background: Three CD4 naive, three CD4 memory, two CD8 naive and one CD8 memory plate were used per donor. Notes on the study in general: Compared with memory subsets, naive subsets generally had larger estimated richness.

Using immunoSEQ multiplex PCR, the repertoire was profiled, and TCRdb retains in-frame clones only, with some absent. The table lists 600,000 to 750,000 clones, 90% of them singletons. This clonotype was obtained from a man aged 18 to 35 in good health. Some clones in this sample may be carry-over from other donors' samples. Sequencing used memory CD8+ T cells from PBMCs. The subset is: CD45RO+ cells pooled with CCR7-negative TemRA cells.

The CDR3 coding sequence is TGTGCCAGCTCTCCAAGCAGGGGCATGAACACTGAAGCTTTCTTT. Its translation is CASSPSRGMNTEAFF. The chain carries TRBV18 and TRBJ1-1, with TRBD1 as a possible D gene (6 bases). Trimming pared 6 bases from V and 0 bases from J, leaving 14 bases between. Germline V CDR1 and CDR2: KGHSH, LQKENI. The CDR3 totals 15 residues.